The rows below give T cell receptor beta chains drawn from one sample of a study of blood T cell repertoires in COVID-19. Data came from immunoSEQ multiplex PCR; TCRdb stores just in-frame clones and leaves some out. The sample includes about 350,000 clones, around nine tenths of them seen just once. The specimen was PBMCs or T cells enriched from blood (not recorded which). These receptors were collected from a woman in her thirties who had been exposed to COVID-19. Both conserved end residues are part of each CDR3. The order of the fields is clone size, J gene, V gene, D gene, CDR3 DNA, CDR3 protein. D genes are given only for firm matches. Expanded clones get a size class; other rows say once, few or many, or leave the size out.

size: -
J: TRBJ2-3
V: TRBV5-6
D: -
DNA: TGTGCCAGCAGCTATCGGACACTTCCTAGCACAGATACGCAGTATTTT
CDR3: CASSYRTLPSTDTQYF

size: -
J: TRBJ1-5
V: TRBV27
D: -
DNA: TGTGCCAGCAGTTTATTACGGAGCAATCAGCCCCAGCATTTT
CDR3: CASSLLRSNQPQHF

size: once
J: TRBJ1-1
V: TRBV7-9
D: -
DNA: TGTGCCAGCAGCAGAGAGGGTACTGAAGCTTTCTTT
CDR3: CASSREGTEAFF

size: -
J: TRBJ2-1
V: TRBV5-5
D: TRBD2
DNA: TGTGCCAGCAGCCTTAGCGGGGTCTTGGTCTTC
CDR3: CASSLSGVLVF

size: -
J: TRBJ1-5
V: TRBV19
D: -
DNA: TGTGCCAGTAGTGGAGCCCCAGTTAGCAATCAGCCCCAGCATTTT
CDR3: CASSGAPVSNQPQHF

size: -
J: TRBJ1-2
V: TRBV28
D: TRBD1
DNA: TGTGCCAGCAGTTTAGTAAGGACAGGGCCTGGCTACACCTTC
CDR3: CASSLVRTGPGYTF

size: -
J: TRBJ2-2
V: TRBV28
D: -
DNA: TGTGCCAGCAGTTTTGGGTCAGGGACCGGGGAGCTGTTTTTT
CDR3: CASSFGSGTGELFF

size: -
J: TRBJ1-4
V: TRBV19
D: -
DNA: TGTGCCAGTACCACCGGGGGGCCGAATGAAAAACTGTTTTTT
CDR3: CASTTGGPNEKLFF

size: -
J: TRBJ1-1
V: TRBV7-8
D: -
DNA: TGTGCCAGCAGCCAAAGGGGCGCTATGAACACTGAAGCTTTCTTT
CDR3: CASSQRGAMNTEAFF

size: -
J: TRBJ1-2
V: TRBV7-9
D: TRBD1
DNA: TGTGCCAGCAGCTTGACAGGGCCTCTCGACGGCTACACCTTC
CDR3: CASSLTGPLDGYTF

size: few
J: TRBJ2-1
V: TRBV2
D: TRBD2
DNA: TGTGCCAGCAGGGGACTAGCGGGAGGGCCCTCGGACAATGAGCAGTTCTTC
CDR3: CASRGLAGGPSDNEQFF

size: -
J: TRBJ2-5
V: TRBV11-2
D: TRBD2
DNA: TGTGCCAGCAGCCTATTACTAGCGGAGGGAGAGACCCAGTACTTC
CDR3: CASSLLLAEGETQYF

size: -
J: TRBJ1-3
V: TRBV5-4
D: -
DNA: TGTGCCAGCAGCCATGGTGGACAGACCACTGGAAACACCATATATTTT
CDR3: CASSHGGQTTGNTIYF

size: -
J: TRBJ2-1
V: TRBV7-9
D: -
DNA: TGTGCCAGCAGCCCCGGACAGTACAATGAGCAGTTCTTC
CDR3: CASSPGQYNEQFF

size: -
J: TRBJ2-1
V: TRBV9
D: TRBD1
DNA: TGTGCCAGCAGCACAGACAGGGTAAACCCTAAGAATGAGCAGTTCTTC
CDR3: CASSTDRVNPKNEQFF

size: -
J: TRBJ2-1
V: TRBV28
D: -
DNA: TGTGCCAGCAGTTTGGCCACCGACTCCACTACAATGAGTCTGGAGTTCTTC
CDR3: CASSLATDSTTMSLEFF

size: -
J: TRBJ1-1
V: TRBV28
D: TRBD1
DNA: TGTGCCAGCAGTTTAGGGGGACAGGGCTGGAACACTGAAGCTTTCTTT
CDR3: CASSLGGQGWNTEAFF

size: -
J: TRBJ2-3
V: TRBV3-1/TRBV3-2
D: -
DNA: TGTGCCAGCAGCCAAGAGGGACTAGATACGCAGTATTTT
CDR3: CASSQEGLDTQYF

size: -
J: TRBJ2-7
V: TRBV27
D: -
DNA: TGTGCCAGCAGTTTGGATGGGCTATACGAGCAGTACTTC
CDR3: CASSLDGLYEQYF

size: once
J: TRBJ1-2
V: TRBV2
D: TRBD1
DNA: TGTGCCAGCAGTGAGGGGACAGACTATGGCTACACCTTC
CDR3: CASSEGTDYGYTF

size: -
J: TRBJ2-7
V: TRBV28
D: TRBD1
DNA: TGTGCCAGCAGTTCCGGGACAGGGATTACCTACGAGCAGTACTTC
CDR3: CASSSGTGITYEQYF

size: -
J: TRBJ2-1
V: TRBV7-9
D: TRBD2
DNA: TGTGCCAGCAGCTTAGAGGGTGGGAGGGCGAGCTCCTACAATGAGCAGTTCTTC
CDR3: CASSLEGGRASSYNEQFF

size: -
J: TRBJ2-5
V: TRBV19
D: -
DNA: TGTGCCAGTAGTATTGGCGGTGCTAGCCAAGAGACCCAGTACTTC
CDR3: CASSIGGASQETQYF

size: once
J: TRBJ2-1
V: TRBV14
D: TRBD1
DNA: TGTGCCAGCAGCCAAGACGAACCGGACAGGGGCTCCTACAATGAGCAGTTCTTC
CDR3: CASSQDEPDRGSYNEQFF

size: -
J: TRBJ1-2
V: TRBV28
D: -
DNA: TGTGCCAGCAGTCCCGCGGGTGGCAGCTATGGCTACACCTTC
CDR3: CASSPAGGSYGYTF

size: -
J: TRBJ1-1
V: TRBV27
D: -
DNA: TGTGCCAGCAGTTATGGCAACATGAACACTGAAGCTTTCTTT
CDR3: CASSYGNMNTEAFF

size: -
J: TRBJ2-7
V: TRBV27
D: TRBD2
DNA: TGTGCCAGCAGTTTAGAAGCGGGATCCTACGAGCAGTACTTC
CDR3: CASSLEAGSYEQYF

size: -
J: TRBJ2-7
V: TRBV29-1
D: TRBD2
DNA: TGCAGCGTTCGGACTAGCGCATCCTACGAGCAGTACTTC
CDR3: CSVRTSASYEQYF

size: -
J: TRBJ2-4
V: TRBV28
D: TRBD2
DNA: TGTGCCAGCAAGGGACTAGAGATTCAGTACTTC
CDR3: CASKGLEIQYF

size: -
J: TRBJ1-2
V: TRBV6-6
D: TRBD1
DNA: TGTGCCAGCCGGGGACAGGGGGCCTCTGGCTACACCTTC
CDR3: CASRGQGASGYTF

size: once
J: TRBJ2-7
V: TRBV19
D: TRBD2
DNA: TGTGCCAGTAGTATAGCCCTGGGACTAGCGGGCGAGCAGTACTTC
CDR3: CASSIALGLAGEQYF

size: -
J: TRBJ1-4
V: TRBV4-1
D: TRBD1
DNA: TGCGCCAGCAGCCAAGGGGGACAGGGAAGTGAAAAACTGTTTTTT
CDR3: CASSQGGQGSEKLFF

size: -
J: TRBJ2-3
V: TRBV7-7
D: -
DNA: TGTGCTAGCAGCTTCTTAGGGGGGGGAAGTAAGGAGCCAGATACGCAGTATTTT
CDR3: CASSFLGGGSKEPDTQYF

size: -
J: TRBJ1-5
V: TRBV4-1
D: -
DNA: TGCGCCAGCAGCCAAGAAGAACGGGTTTATAGCAATCAGCCCCAGCATTTT
CDR3: CASSQEERVYSNQPQHF

size: -
J: TRBJ1-5
V: TRBV2
D: -
DNA: TGTGCCAGCAGTGGGGACTCGAATCAGCCCCAGCATTTT
CDR3: CASSGDSNQPQHF

size: -
J: TRBJ2-1
V: TRBV28
D: -
DNA: TGTGCCAGCAGTTTATTGCCGATGAGGAGCTCCTACAATGAGCAGTTCTTC
CDR3: CASSLLPMRSSYNEQFF

size: -
J: TRBJ1-1
V: TRBV19
D: TRBD1
DNA: TGTGCCAGTACCCCGGACAGGAGAGCATACAGTGAAGCTTTCTTT
CDR3: CASTPDRRAYSEAFF

size: once
J: TRBJ1-2
V: TRBV7-8
D: -
DNA: TGTGCCAGCAGCTTGGCAGGGCTTGGTGCCGAGAGGGGGAGCAACTATGGCTACACCTTC
CDR3: CASSLAGLGAERGSNYGYTF

size: -
J: TRBJ1-2
V: TRBV18
D: TRBD1
DNA: TGTGCCAGCTCACCCTTGGACAGGGAGGCCAACTATGGCTACACCTTC
CDR3: CASSPLDREANYGYTF

size: -
J: TRBJ1-2
V: TRBV7-2
D: -
DNA: TGTGCCAGCAGCCCCCGGACATGGGGCATCTCTAACTATGGCTACACCTTC
CDR3: CASSPRTWGISNYGYTF

size: -
J: TRBJ1-1
V: TRBV9
D: -
DNA: TGTGCCAGCAGCTTCAAGGAGACCACTGAAGCTTTCTTT
CDR3: CASSFKETTEAFF

size: -
J: TRBJ2-7
V: TRBV27
D: -
DNA: TGTGCCAGCAGACAGTTGAGCTCCTACGAGCAGTACTTC
CDR3: CASRQLSSYEQYF

size: -
J: TRBJ2-7
V: TRBV30
D: TRBD2
DNA: TGTGCCTGGGCTACTGGGAAGGTAGCGGGAGACGAGCAGTACTTC
CDR3: CAWATGKVAGDEQYF

size: -
J: TRBJ2-1
V: TRBV18
D: -
DNA: TGTGCCAGCTCACGTGGCGAAGGAGCCTACAATGAGCAGTTCTTC
CDR3: CASSRGEGAYNEQFF

size: -
J: TRBJ1-1
V: TRBV28
D: -
DNA: TGTGCCAGCAATCCCGGGGGGAACACTGAAGCTTTCTTT
CDR3: CASNPGGNTEAFF

size: -
J: TRBJ2-7
V: TRBV5-1
D: TRBD2
DNA: TGCGCCAGCAGCGTGACTAGCGGGAGGCACGAGCAGTACTTC
CDR3: CASSVTSGRHEQYF

size: once
J: TRBJ2-7
V: TRBV5-8
D: -
DNA: TGTGCCAGCAGCTTGGGGGGGCAGGTCTACGAGCAGTACTTC
CDR3: CASSLGGQVYEQYF

size: -
J: TRBJ2-7
V: TRBV10-1
D: -
DNA: TGCGCCAGCAGTGTTGACAGTCCCCCGTACGAGCAGTACTTC
CDR3: CASSVDSPPYEQYF

size: -
J: TRBJ2-1
V: TRBV7-3
D: -
DNA: TGTGCCAGCAGCTTAGGGCTCGCGCGTGAGCAGTTCTTC
CDR3: CASSLGLAREQFF

size: -
J: TRBJ2-5
V: TRBV6-5
D: TRBD2
DNA: TGTGCCAGCAGTTATAGCGGGAGTGAAGAGACCCAGTACTTC
CDR3: CASSYSGSEETQYF

size: -
J: TRBJ2-1
V: TRBV3-1/TRBV3-2
D: -
DNA: TGTGCCAGCAGCTCTGGCCTTACCTACAATGAGCAGTTCTTC
CDR3: CASSSGLTYNEQFF

size: once
J: TRBJ1-1
V: TRBV12-3/TRBV12-4
D: -
DNA: TGTGCCAGCAGCCCCAGGACTGAAGCTTTCTTT
CDR3: CASSPRTEAFF

size: -
J: TRBJ2-1
V: TRBV13
D: TRBD2
DNA: TGTGCCAGCAGCTTCCTCGGGACTAGAGTCTACAATGAGCAGTTCTTC
CDR3: CASSFLGTRVYNEQFF

size: -
J: TRBJ2-5
V: TRBV28
D: TRBD1
DNA: TGTGCCAGCAGTCTCCCCCAGGGGGCCCAAGAGACCCAGTACTTC
CDR3: CASSLPQGAQETQYF

size: many
J: TRBJ1-1
V: TRBV18
D: -
DNA: TGTGCCAGCTCCCGGGAGGAGAACACTGAAGCTTTCTTT
CDR3: CASSREENTEAFF